The entry that follows covers one TCR beta chain sequence. In the same sample, other DNA sequences code for this CDR3. These data are taken from a study of shared clonotypes between healthy human individuals. How the authors handled the data: In the immunoSEQ data, sequences were junction-only and lacked quality scores, so filtering differed. TCRdb keeps only in-frame clones here, not all; method: immunoSEQ multiplex PCR. The V and J calls and the clone size are those of that table, but D and trimming were determined from the DNA. The top ten hold 0.55% to 0.7% of the sample, which has about 1.1 million clones, about four fifths seen once. The ends were cut back, 5 bases at V and 0 bases at J, with 9 bases in the middle. The germline gives CDR1 SGHNT, CDR2 YYREEE (reference sequence). The CDR3 is 14 residues long.

The specimen was memory CD4+ T cells from PBMCs. Subset in this sample: CD45RA-negative fraction. J is TRBJ1-3 and V is TRBV5-4; D gene uncertain. The sequence came from a man younger than 30 in good health. Some clones in this sample may be carry-over from other donors' samples. Written as DNA, the CDR3 is TGTGCCAGCAGTTCCCAACGCTCTGGAAACACCATATATTTT. This gives the protein CASSSQRSGNTIYF.